Below, 25 T cell receptor beta chains from the same sample are listed, as sequenced in a study of monozygotic twins with inflammatory bowel disease. Each CDR3 protein gets one entry in TCRdb, which reprocessed the 5' RACE reads and gives no DNA. The listing contains some 170,000 distinct CDR3 sequences. The specimen was blood. The receptors come from a human donor with ulcerative colitis or Crohn's disease, or a healthy co-twin of an affected twin (not recorded which).

The chain joins TRBV30 to TRBJ1-2. The CDR3 has 13 residues. CDR1 and CDR2 (germline): GTSNPN, SVGIG (reference sequence). The CDR3 sequence is CAWTLLNRDGYTF. The full variable domain, with the rest looked up from reference TRBV30 and TRBJ1-2, is SQTIHQWPATLVQPVGSPLSLECTVEGTSNPNLYWYRQAAGRGLQLLFYSVGIGQISSEVPQNLSASRPQDRQFILSSKKLLLSDSGFYLCAWTLLNRDGYTFGSGTRLTVV.

The rearrangement uses TRBV19 and TRBJ1-1; TCRdb calls TRBD1, which cannot be checked without DNA. The CDR3 runs to 13 residues. From germline, CDR1 is LNHDA and CDR2 SQIVND (reference sequence). CDR3 sequence: CASRDRANTEAFF.

This chain links TRBV7-3 with TRBJ2-3; TCRdb selects TRBD1, and the lack of DNA leaves this call unchecked. The CDR3 contains 13 residues. Germline V gene sequence: CDR1 SGHTA, CDR2 FQGTGA. This CDR3 is CASSWGHTDTQYF.

The V call is TRBV5-1, the J call TRBJ2-7; TCRdb designates TRBD1, a call that cannot be tested without DNA. This CDR3 is 14 amino acids long. Germline lookup yields CDR1 SGHRS and CDR2 YFSETQ. This chain's CDR3 is CASSPDRTVYEQYF. Looking up the rest from reference TRBV5-1 and TRBJ2-7 gives the full variable domain: KAGVTQTPRYLIKTRGQQVTLSCSPISGHRSVSWYQQTPGQGLQFLFEYFSETQRNKGNFPGRFSGRQFSNSRSEMNVSTLELGDSALYLCASSPDRTVYEQYFGPGTRLTVT.

The chain recombines TRBV20-1 with TRBJ2-5; TCRdb gives TRBD1 as the D gene, but with no DNA this cannot be confirmed. In germline, CDR1 is DFQATT, CDR2 SNEGSKA (reference sequence). CDR3 size: 13 residues. CDR3 residues: CSASNRAQETQYF.

The rearrangement uses TRBV27 and TRBJ1-2; the D gene TCRdb calls, TRBD1, cannot be checked with no DNA. Germline lookup yields CDR1 MNHEY and CDR2 SMNVEV (reference sequence). The CDR3 sequence is 16 residues long. CDR3 sequence: CASSLSSGGGFYGYTF.

The V gene is TRBV25-1, the J gene TRBJ2-3; as DNA is missing, the TRBD2 call by TCRdb cannot be tested. Germline assignment: CDR1 MGHDK and CDR2 SYGVNS. The CDR3 runs to 16 residues. The CDR3 region is CASSSQWTPSTDTQYF.

The chain links TRBV20-1 to TRBJ1-5. CDR3 length: 15 amino acids. Germline lookup yields CDR1 DFQATT and CDR2 SNEGSKA (reference sequence). The CDR3 here is CSARDLEQSNQPQHF.

The V call is TRBV7-9, the J call TRBJ2-2; TCRdb's assignment of TRBD2 cannot be checked, as there is no DNA. Per the germline V gene, CDR1 is SEHNR and CDR2 is FQNEAQ (reference sequence). CDR3 length equals 15 residues. The CDR3 here is CASTRSPGSGGELFF.

This rearrangement joins TRBV24-1 to TRBJ1-2; the D gene TCRdb calls, TRBD1, cannot be checked with no DNA. The CDR3 has 12 amino acids. Germline CDR1 reads KGHDR; CDR2 reads SFDVKD. The CDR3 region is CATDDSNYGYTF.

The genes are TRBV11-2 and TRBJ2-4; the D gene TCRdb calls, TRBD2, cannot be checked with no DNA. The CDR3 length is 17 residues. Germline CDR1 reads SGHAT; CDR2 reads FQNNGV. Here the CDR3 reads CASSSAGGLAGVNIQYF.

This rearrangement joins TRBV6-5 to TRBJ1-1; without DNA, the TCRdb call of TRBD1 cannot be checked. This CDR3 comprises 15 residues. Germline assignment: CDR1 MNHEY and CDR2 SVGAGI. The CDR3 sequence is CASSFARQGGTEAFF.

The CDR3 reads CASSSSPETSGDTQYF. This chain joins TRBV7-9 and TRBJ2-3. The CDR3 contains 16 residues. Germline CDR1 is SEHNR and CDR2 is FQNEAQ (reference sequence).

The chain joins TRBV5-1 to TRBJ2-1; TCRdb's D gene call, TRBD1, goes unchecked for lack of DNA. The CDR3 sequence is 15 residues long. Germline CDR1 and CDR2: SGHRS and YFSETQ. CDR3 region: CASRDPGQGGNEQFF. The entire variable domain, with the rest obtained from reference TRBV5-1 and TRBJ2-1, is as follows: KAGVTQTPRYLIKTRGQQVTLSCSPISGHRSVSWYQQTPGQGLQFLFEYFSETQRNKGNFPGRFSGRQFSNSRSEMNVSTLELGDSALYLCASRDPGQGGNEQFFGPGTRLTVL.

The chain employs TRBV4-1 and TRBJ2-2; the D call of TRBD2 rests on TCRdb alone, since no DNA is present to check it. In germline, CDR1 is MGHRA, CDR2 YSYEKL. The CDR3 is 20 residues long. CDR3 residues: CASSQETGGVLAGASGELFF.

This sequence joins TRBV20-1 and TRBJ2-5; with no DNA, the TCRdb D assignment of TRBD1 cannot be verified. This CDR3 is 15 amino acids long. Germline CDR1 and CDR2: DFQATT and SNEGSKA (reference sequence). The CDR3 here is CSARDSSGGLKTQYF.

The rearrangement joins TRBV6-2 or TRBV6-3 to TRBJ1-2. This CDR3 has 13 residues. Germline CDR1 and CDR2: MNHEY and SVGEGT. The CDR3 sequence: CASSEDGHYGYTF.

CDR3 residues: CASSPRTSEETQYF. This rearrangement joins TRBV18 to TRBJ2-5; TCRdb's D call, TRBD2, is unchecked because there is no DNA. There are 14 residues in the CDR3. Per the germline V gene, CDR1 is KGHSH and CDR2 is LQKENI.

This chain links TRBV5-1 with TRBJ2-7; TCRdb's D call, TRBD1, is unchecked because there is no DNA. This CDR3 comprises 16 residues. Germline assignment: CDR1 SGHRS and CDR2 YFSETQ. CDR3 amino acids: CASSLVGTGGSREQYF.

The chain combines TRBV7-2 with TRBJ2-1; TCRdb names TRBD2, which stays unverified in the absence of DNA. Germline V gene data show CDR1 as SGHTA and CDR2 as FQGNSA. The CDR3 is 13 amino acids. The CDR3 region is CASSKPASSEQFF.

The chain recombines TRBV5-1 with TRBJ2-5; the TRBD2 assignment by TCRdb is unverifiable without DNA. The germline V gene encodes CDR1 SGHRS and CDR2 YFSETQ. The CDR3 covers 13 residues. The CDR3 here is CASSAVAEETQYF.

This clonotype is classed as medium-sized by frequency. This chain joins TRBV28 and TRBJ2-1; checking the TCRdb D call of TRBD2 is not possible without DNA. CDR3 length equals 14 residues. In germline, CDR1 is MDHEN, CDR2 SYDVKM. CDR3 protein: CASSLNGRNNEQFF. The complete variable domain, with remaining parts taken from reference TRBV28 and TRBJ2-1, reads DVKVTQSSRYLVKRTGEKVFLECVQDMDHENMFWYRQDPGLGLRLIYFSYDVKMKEKGDIPEGYSVSREKKERFSLILESASTNQTSMYLCASSLNGRNNEQFFGPGTRLTVL.

The chain has TRBV7-6 and TRBJ1-6. The length of the CDR3 is 14 residues. The germline V gene has CDR1 SGHVS and CDR2 FNYEAQ. The chain's CDR3 is CASSLAGLRSPLHF.

The genes are TRBV12-3 or TRBV12-4 and TRBJ2-1. This CDR3 contains 14 residues. CDR3 sequence reads: CASSLGQGTNEQFF.

This chain joins TRBV27 and TRBJ2-6. CDR1 MNHEY and CDR2 SMNVEV come from the germline V gene (reference sequence). The length of the CDR3 is 16 residues. CDR3 loop: CASSLWGSSGANVLTF.